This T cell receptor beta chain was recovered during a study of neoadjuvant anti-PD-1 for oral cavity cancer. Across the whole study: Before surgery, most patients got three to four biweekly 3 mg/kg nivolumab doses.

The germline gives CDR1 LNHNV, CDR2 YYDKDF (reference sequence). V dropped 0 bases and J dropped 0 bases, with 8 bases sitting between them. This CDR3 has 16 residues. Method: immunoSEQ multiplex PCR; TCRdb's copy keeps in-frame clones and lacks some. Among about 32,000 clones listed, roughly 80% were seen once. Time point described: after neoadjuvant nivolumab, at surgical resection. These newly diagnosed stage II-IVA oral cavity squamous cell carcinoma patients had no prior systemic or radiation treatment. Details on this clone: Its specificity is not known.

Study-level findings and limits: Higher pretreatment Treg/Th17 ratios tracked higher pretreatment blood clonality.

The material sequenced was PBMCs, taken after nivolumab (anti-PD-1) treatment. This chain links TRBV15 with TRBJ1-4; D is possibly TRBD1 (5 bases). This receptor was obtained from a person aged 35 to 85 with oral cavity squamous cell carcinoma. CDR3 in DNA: TGTGCCACCAGCAGAGATGGGACCTCAACTAATGAAAAACTGTTTTTT. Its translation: CATSRDGTSTNEKLFF.